The source of this T cell receptor (beta chain) is a study of yellow fever vaccine responses in identical twins. In TCRdb, the RT-PCR reads were re-called with MiXCR into one record per CDR3 protein. The sample holds about 21,000 distinct CDR3 sequences, 60% to 80% seen once. This CDR3 is 17 amino acids long. In germline, CDR1 is MGHRA, CDR2 YSYEKL. V was trimmed by 4 bases and J by 6 bases, leaving 22 bases between them. This clonotype originated in a woman between 18 and 29 years old who received the yellow fever vaccine. The chain is built from TRBV4-1 and TRBJ1-5; weak D call: TRBD1 (6 bases). Sample: T cells from blood (PBMCs), unsorted or a sorted subset (not recorded which), taken before or after yellow fever vaccination (not recorded which). CDR3: CASSLSEQGWGGQPQHF. The CDR3 DNA reads as TGCGCCAGCAGCCTCAGCGAACAGGGTTGGGGGGGTCAGCCCCAGCATTTT.